The clone carrying this T cell receptor beta chain was recorded only once. This entry belongs to a study of blood T cell repertoires in COVID-19. Across the study: PBMCs, B-cell-depleted T cells, or T cells were the source of the cDNA or gDNA that made up the material.

Trimming left V 7 bases short and J 4 bases short, with 10 bases between. The CDR3 contains 12 residues. Germline CDR1 and CDR2: MDHEN and SYDVKM. Study processing details: From reference gene primer amplification, estimates of nucleated cell counts were derived. This table comes from immunoSEQ multiplex PCR, and its TCRdb copy is limited to in-frame clones, with some not included. That table is the source of V, J and clone size, and D and trimming were worked out from the DNA. The repertoire has under 300,000 clones, approximately 88% of them found once; the top ten carry about 0.94%. This TCR was sampled from a woman in her forties who had recovered from COVID-19. Sequenced: peripheral blood. The V gene is TRBV28, the J gene TRBJ1-1; D remains unclear. The CDR3 loop is CASTQAGTEAFF. The DNA for the CDR3 is TGTGCCAGCACCCAGGCGGGCACTGAAGCTTTCTTT.